A selection of T cell receptor beta chains follows, all from one sample in a study of blood T cell repertoires in COVID-19. Clones were read by immunoSEQ multiplex PCR, and TCRdb kept only the in-frame ones, dropping some. The sample holds tens of thousands of clones, more than 75% seen once. Sequenced material: peripheral blood. These TCRs come from a human donor in a cohort sampled during active COVID-19. Both conserved end residues are part of each CDR3. Each record gives: V gene, J gene, D gene, CDR3 protein, CDR3 DNA. The D gene is left open where the match is weak.

TRBV5-1,TRBJ2-3,TRBD2,CASSLGGGNTDTQYF,TGCGCCAGCAGCTTGGGCGGGGGGAACACAGATACGCAGTATTTT
TRBV5-1,TRBJ2-3,TRBD2,CASSFPASGGRTDTQYF,TGCGCCAGCAGCTTCCCAGCTAGCGGGGGGCGTACAGATACGCAGTATTTT
TRBV19,TRBJ1-1,TRBD1,CATFDRGTGYGTEAFF,TGTGCCACCTTTGACAGGGGCACAGGGTACGGCACTGAAGCTTTCTTT
TRBV6-5,TRBJ2-7,TRBD2,CASSPWRGAWYEQYF,TGTGCCAGCAGTCCCTGGCGGGGGGCCTGGTACGAGCAGTACTTC
TRBV7-2,TRBJ1-4,.,CASSWRDGRNEKLFF,TGTGCCAGCAGCTGGCGGGACGGAAGGAATGAAAAACTGTTTTTT
TRBV9,TRBJ2-7,TRBD1,CASSVAPGQGTYEQYF,TGTGCCAGCAGCGTAGCCCCTGGACAGGGAACCTACGAGCAGTACTTC
TRBV6-6,TRBJ1-2,.,CASSYSGGIYGYTF,TGTGCCAGCAGTTACTCAGGCGGAATTTATGGCTACACCTTC
TRBV21-1,TRBJ2-3,.,CASSKVRASGSTDTQYF,TGTGCCAGCAGCAAAGTGAGGGCTAGCGGAAGCACAGATACGCAGTATTTT
TRBV19,TRBJ2-4,.,CASSIGTSKNIQYF,TGTGCCAGTAGTATTGGCACAAGCAAAAACATTCAGTACTTC
TRBV9,TRBJ2-7,.,CASSVALAGEQYF,TGTGCCAGCAGCGTAGCTCTAGCTGGCGAGCAGTACTTC
TRBV6-5,TRBJ1-6,TRBD1,CASSTDRGRISPLHF,TGTGCCAGCAGTACAGACAGGGGCAGGATTTCACCCCTCCACTTT
TRBV19,TRBJ2-1,TRBD2,CASSGSGGFVEQFF,TGTGCCAGTAGTGGTAGCGGGGGGTTTGTTGAGCAGTTCTTC
TRBV4-3,TRBJ1-4,TRBD1,CASSQDITGGFYEKLFF,TGCGCCAGCAGCCAAGATATTACAGGGGGCTTTTATGAAAAACTGTTTTTT
TRBV5-1,TRBJ2-5,.,CASTPGQETQYF,TGCGCCAGCACCCCCGGTCAAGAGACCCAGTACTTC
TRBV7-9,TRBJ1-1,.,CASIPPDTHRGAFF,TGTGCCAGCATCCCCCCGGACACCCATCGAGGAGCTTTCTTT
TRBV25-1,TRBJ2-3,TRBD1,CASSESGRGRTDTQYF,TGTGCCAGCAGTGAATCTGGCAGGGGGCGCACAGATACGCAGTATTTT
TRBV28,TRBJ1-2,.,CASSSTVGGYGYTF,TGTGCCAGCAGTTCCACAGTGGGTGGCTATGGCTACACCTTC